These T cell receptor beta chains were read from a single sample in a study of cytomegalovirus exposure and HLA in healthy donors. The assay was immunoSEQ multiplex PCR, and TCRdb's table has in-frame clones only and misses some. The profile covers approximately 100,000 clones, with 70% to 80% appearing a single time and approximately 12% taken by the ten largest. Sequencing was done on a sample of PBMCs. The origin of the receptors is a woman aged 40 to 50 in good health and CMV-seropositive. The CDR3 runs from the conserved cysteine through the conserved F or W. A D gene is named only where the DNA matches it firmly. Clone sizes are given selectively: once, few, many, or a class where the clone is expanded.

j_gene: TRBJ1-5; v_gene: TRBV19; abundance: few; d_gene: NA; CDR3nt: TGTGCCAGTAAACCCCCGGGGTCCCTGACCCATCAGCCCCAGCATTTT; CDR3aa: CASKPPGSLTHQPQHF
j_gene: TRBJ1-4; v_gene: TRBV7-9; abundance: NA; d_gene: NA; CDR3nt: TGTGCCAGCAGCTTAGAGCAGGGAACTAATGAAAAACTGTTTTTT; CDR3aa: CASSLEQGTNEKLFF
j_gene: TRBJ2-7; v_gene: TRBV7-2; abundance: NA; d_gene: TRBD1; CDR3nt: TGTGCCAGCAGCATTGGGACAGCTACTTCCTACGAGCAGTACTTC; CDR3aa: CASSIGTATSYEQYF
j_gene: TRBJ2-2; v_gene: TRBV5-1; abundance: NA; d_gene: TRBD2; CDR3nt: TGCGCCAGCAGAATCACTAGCGTTGCCGGGGAGCTGTTTTTT; CDR3aa: CASRITSVAGELFF
j_gene: TRBJ2-5; v_gene: TRBV5-1; abundance: NA; d_gene: NA; CDR3nt: TGCGCCAGCAGCCCCCAGCCCGAGGCAGAGACCCAGTACTTC; CDR3aa: CASSPQPEAETQYF
j_gene: TRBJ2-1; v_gene: TRBV4-1; abundance: NA; d_gene: TRBD2; CDR3nt: TGCGCCAGCAGCCCCGGTAGTTTAGCGGGAGACAATGAGCAGTTCTTC; CDR3aa: CASSPGSLAGDNEQFF
j_gene: TRBJ1-2; v_gene: TRBV6-1; abundance: NA; d_gene: NA; CDR3nt: TGTGCCAGCAGTGAAGCGTGGCTTCCCTATGGCTACACCTTC; CDR3aa: CASSEAWLPYGYTF
j_gene: TRBJ1-1; v_gene: TRBV6-6; abundance: once; d_gene: NA; CDR3nt: TGTGCCAGCAGGCTCGCGTCGAACACTGAAGCTTTCTTT; CDR3aa: CASRLASNTEAFF
j_gene: TRBJ1-5; v_gene: TRBV7-9; abundance: NA; d_gene: NA; CDR3nt: TGTTCCAGCAGCTTGGAGCGACAGCCCCAGCATTTT; CDR3aa: CSSSLERQPQHF
j_gene: TRBJ1-4; v_gene: TRBV19; abundance: NA; d_gene: NA; CDR3nt: TGTGCCAGTAGTCTGAGGAGTGAAAAACTGTTTTTT; CDR3aa: CASSLRSEKLFF
j_gene: TRBJ1-1; v_gene: TRBV30; abundance: NA; d_gene: NA; CDR3nt: TGTGCCTGGAAAATGAGCAGGGCCATGAACACTGAAGCTTTCTTT; CDR3aa: CAWKMSRAMNTEAFF
j_gene: TRBJ1-2; v_gene: TRBV27; abundance: few; d_gene: NA; CDR3nt: TGTGCCAGCAGTGGGCAGAGCCCTCTCTATGGCTACACCTTC; CDR3aa: CASSGQSPLYGYTF
j_gene: TRBJ2-1; v_gene: TRBV27; abundance: NA; d_gene: TRBD2; CDR3nt: TGTGCCAGCAGTCCAACCGGCGGGGGGTTGGTCAATGAGCAGTTCTTC; CDR3aa: CASSPTGGGLVNEQFF
j_gene: TRBJ2-7; v_gene: TRBV28; abundance: NA; d_gene: TRBD2; CDR3nt: TGTGCCAGCAGGCCTGGCGGGGGGCGCTACGAGCAGTACTTC; CDR3aa: CASRPGGGRYEQYF
j_gene: TRBJ1-1; v_gene: TRBV4-1; abundance: few; d_gene: NA; CDR3nt: TGCGCCAGCAGCCAACGGGGGGCGGAGAACACTGAAGCTTTCTTT; CDR3aa: CASSQRGAENTEAFF
j_gene: TRBJ1-2; v_gene: TRBV5-1; abundance: NA; d_gene: TRBD1; CDR3nt: TGCGCCAGCAGCTCCCCGGGACAGGGTGCTGGCTACACCTTC; CDR3aa: CASSSPGQGAGYTF
j_gene: TRBJ2-7; v_gene: TRBV14; abundance: NA; d_gene: NA; CDR3nt: TGTGCCAGCAGCCCCCCTTGGACAAGACAACACAACGAGCAGTACTTC; CDR3aa: CASSPPWTRQHNEQYF
j_gene: TRBJ1-4; v_gene: TRBV7-2; abundance: NA; d_gene: TRBD1; CDR3nt: TGTGCCAGCAGCTTAGTAGGGGGCGCGGGGGAAAAACTGTTTTTT; CDR3aa: CASSLVGGAGEKLFF
j_gene: TRBJ1-1; v_gene: TRBV5-6; abundance: NA; d_gene: TRBD1; CDR3nt: TGTGCCAGCAGCTTGGGGACAGGGCCAGAAGCTTTCTTT; CDR3aa: CASSLGTGPEAFF
j_gene: TRBJ2-3; v_gene: TRBV9; abundance: NA; d_gene: TRBD2; CDR3nt: TGTGCCAGCAGCGCCCAGCGGGGGGGCACAGATACGCAGTATTTT; CDR3aa: CASSAQRGGTDTQYF
j_gene: TRBJ1-5; v_gene: TRBV10-3; abundance: NA; d_gene: NA; CDR3nt: TGTGCCATCAGTGCTGGGGGGGCGAATCAGCCCCAGCATTTT; CDR3aa: CAISAGGANQPQHF
j_gene: TRBJ1-5; v_gene: TRBV5-1; abundance: NA; d_gene: NA; CDR3nt: TGCGCCAGCAGCTTGGTCCCTGACAGGAATCAGCCCCAGCATTTT; CDR3aa: CASSLVPDRNQPQHF
j_gene: TRBJ2-3; v_gene: TRBV2; abundance: NA; d_gene: TRBD2; CDR3nt: TGTGCCAGCAGTGGACTAGCGGGGGGGCGGGATACGCAGTATTTT; CDR3aa: CASSGLAGGRDTQYF
j_gene: TRBJ2-7; v_gene: TRBV9; abundance: once; d_gene: NA; CDR3nt: TGTGCCAGCAGCGTAACCGGGGGGGGGACAGGGCTCGGAAGGCAGTACTTC; CDR3aa: CASSVTGGGTGLGRQYF
j_gene: TRBJ1-2; v_gene: TRBV5-4; abundance: NA; d_gene: NA; CDR3nt: TGTGCCAGCAGCTTGGGTTTTTCGGACAGTCTCTATGGCTACACCTTC; CDR3aa: CASSLGFSDSLYGYTF
j_gene: TRBJ1-1; v_gene: TRBV7-8; abundance: once; d_gene: NA; CDR3nt: TGTGCCACCATGTCGGGGTTGAACACTGAAGCTTTCTTT; CDR3aa: CATMSGLNTEAFF
j_gene: TRBJ2-1; v_gene: TRBV4-1; abundance: NA; d_gene: TRBD1; CDR3nt: TGCGCCAGCCGAACGACAGGGCGGAATGAGCAGTTCTTC; CDR3aa: CASRTTGRNEQFF
j_gene: TRBJ1-2; v_gene: TRBV19; abundance: NA; d_gene: TRBD1; CDR3nt: TGTGCCAGTAGTCAACAGGGGCCAGGCTATGGCTACACCTTC; CDR3aa: CASSQQGPGYGYTF
j_gene: TRBJ2-3; v_gene: TRBV30; abundance: NA; d_gene: NA; CDR3nt: TGTGCCTGGAGTGTAGCGGGCCCTCCAGATACGCAGTATTTT; CDR3aa: CAWSVAGPPDTQYF
j_gene: TRBJ1-1; v_gene: TRBV7-6; abundance: NA; d_gene: NA; CDR3nt: TGTGCCAGCAGCCTATCGGGGGGGACTTTGAACACTGAAGCTTTCTTT; CDR3aa: CASSLSGGTLNTEAFF
j_gene: TRBJ2-3; v_gene: TRBV7-7; abundance: NA; d_gene: TRBD2; CDR3nt: TGTGCTAGCAGCTTGGGTCGGGGGGGCGTAACAGATACGCAGTATTTT; CDR3aa: CASSLGRGGVTDTQYF
j_gene: TRBJ2-3; v_gene: TRBV30; abundance: NA; d_gene: TRBD2; CDR3nt: TGTGCCTGGGGTCACCCCGGGGGGGCCTCGAGAAATACGCAGTATTTT; CDR3aa: CAWGHPGGASRNTQYF
j_gene: TRBJ1-1; v_gene: TRBV5-4; abundance: NA; d_gene: NA; CDR3nt: TGTGCCAGCAGCTTGGAGACTCTTAACACTGAAGCTTTCTTT; CDR3aa: CASSLETLNTEAFF
j_gene: TRBJ2-7; v_gene: TRBV7-2; abundance: NA; d_gene: TRBD2; CDR3nt: TGTGCCAGCAGTCTAGCGGGGGCCAACGAGCAGTACTTC; CDR3aa: CASSLAGANEQYF
j_gene: TRBJ2-7; v_gene: TRBV5-6; abundance: NA; d_gene: TRBD1; CDR3nt: TGTGCCAGCAGCCCTCTGAGGGGGCCAATCTACGAGCAGTACTTC; CDR3aa: CASSPLRGPIYEQYF
j_gene: TRBJ2-7; v_gene: TRBV5-4; abundance: NA; d_gene: NA; CDR3nt: TGTGCCAGCAGCTCGGCCACAAGGGGTTCCGAGCAGTACTTC; CDR3aa: CASSSATRGSEQYF
j_gene: TRBJ1-4; v_gene: TRBV9; abundance: NA; d_gene: NA; CDR3nt: TGTGCCAGCAGCGTAGGGACAGAGATCGAAAAACTGTTTTTT; CDR3aa: CASSVGTEIEKLFF
j_gene: TRBJ1-5; v_gene: TRBV5-1; abundance: NA; d_gene: NA; CDR3nt: TGCGCCAGCAGCTTGGATGGAGGGGCCAATCAGCCCCAGCATTTT; CDR3aa: CASSLDGGANQPQHF
j_gene: TRBJ1-1; v_gene: TRBV27; abundance: once; d_gene: NA; CDR3nt: TGTGCCAGCAGTTTATCTGGACAGAGGAACACTGAAGCTTTCTTT; CDR3aa: CASSLSGQRNTEAFF
j_gene: TRBJ2-6; v_gene: TRBV5-1; abundance: once; d_gene: NA; CDR3nt: TGCGCCAGCAGCTTGGGGCAGGAGGGAGCCTTTGGGGCCAACGTCCTGACTTTC; CDR3aa: CASSLGQEGAFGANVLTF
j_gene: TRBJ1-1; v_gene: TRBV30; abundance: NA; d_gene: TRBD1; CDR3nt: TGTGCCTGGAAAACAGGGGAGAGCACTGAAGCTTTCTTT; CDR3aa: CAWKTGESTEAFF
j_gene: TRBJ2-5; v_gene: TRBV7-8; abundance: NA; d_gene: NA; CDR3nt: TGTGCCAGCAGCCCGTCCGACTTGTGGAGGGCGAAAGAGACCCAGTACTTC; CDR3aa: CASSPSDLWRAKETQYF
j_gene: TRBJ2-1; v_gene: TRBV11-2; abundance: few; d_gene: NA; CDR3nt: TGTGCCAGCAGCCTGGGGACTTCCTATAATGAGCAGTTCTTC; CDR3aa: CASSLGTSYNEQFF
j_gene: TRBJ2-1; v_gene: TRBV30; abundance: NA; d_gene: TRBD1; CDR3nt: TGTGCCTGGAGGGGGACAGGGAGTAAAAATGAGCAGTTCTTC; CDR3aa: CAWRGTGSKNEQFF
j_gene: TRBJ1-2; v_gene: TRBV4-2; abundance: NA; d_gene: NA; CDR3nt: TGTGCCAGCAGCCAATCGTTACAGGGCCCTCTCTATGGCTACACCTTC; CDR3aa: CASSQSLQGPLYGYTF